This is a list of T cell receptor beta chains from one sample in a study of blood T cell repertoires in COVID-19. Clones were sequenced by immunoSEQ multiplex PCR, and TCRdb holds only the in-frame ones, with some missing. There are 150,000 to 200,000 clones in the sample; around four fifths occur only once, and around 19% lies in the top ten. Sequencing was carried out using peripheral blood. Every receptor here comes from an elderly woman with acute or convalescent COVID-19. Both conserved end residues are part of each CDR3. The D gene is left open where the match is weak. Expanded clones get a size class; other rows say once, few or many, or leave the size out.

j_call,v_call,clone_size,d_call,cdr3_nt,cdr3_aa
TRBJ2-5,TRBV23-1,-,TRBD1,TGCGCCAGCAGTCAAAAACAGGGGGTCGGGACCCAGTACTTC,CASSQKQGVGTQYF
TRBJ1-5,TRBV30,-,TRBD1,TGTGCCTGGAGTTACAGGGGGGATCAGCCCCAGCATTTT,CAWSYRGDQPQHF
TRBJ1-1,TRBV7-9,-,TRBD1,TGTGCCAGCAGCGCTTGGACAGGGCAGTCAATGAACACTGAAGCTTTCTTT,CASSAWTGQSMNTEAFF
TRBJ2-1,TRBV7-9,-,TRBD1,TGTGCCAGCAGCTTCGCCGGGACAGGCATCTACAATGAGCAGTTCTTC,CASSFAGTGIYNEQFF
TRBJ2-5,TRBV27,-,-,TGTGCCAGCCGCCAAACTTTGATAGAGACCCAGTACTTC,CASRQTLIETQYF
TRBJ2-5,TRBV5-1,-,TRBD2,TGCGCCAGCAGCCCCAGGCTGAGCGGGAAAGGAGAGACCCAGTACTTC,CASSPRLSGKGETQYF
TRBJ2-1,TRBV5-3,few,TRBD2,TGTGCCAGAAGACATAGCGGGAGATCTGGCAATGAGCAGTTCTTC,CARRHSGRSGNEQFF
TRBJ2-5,TRBV5-1,-,-,TGCGCCAGCAGCCCCGACCAAGAGACCCAGTACTTC,CASSPDQETQYF
TRBJ2-1,TRBV27,-,-,TGTGCCAGCAGTACTAGCATGGCCTACAATGAGCAGTTCTTC,CASSTSMAYNEQFF
TRBJ1-5,TRBV11-2,-,-,TGTGCCAGCAGCTTAAACGGGGATCAGCCCCAGCATTTT,CASSLNGDQPQHF
TRBJ1-1,TRBV13,-,TRBD1,TGTGCCAGCAGCCGGGACAGGGCCACTGAAGCTTTCTTT,CASSRDRATEAFF
TRBJ2-2,TRBV2,-,-,TGTGCCAGCAGTCCAACAGGGACCGGGGAGCTGTTTTTT,CASSPTGTGELFF
TRBJ1-1,TRBV5-1,-,-,TGCGCCAGCAGTTCAGAGGGGGTGTACACTGAAGCTTTCTTT,CASSSEGVYTEAFF
TRBJ1-1,TRBV18,-,TRBD1,TGTGCCAGCTCACCACGCAGGGGGAGAAACACTGAAGCTTTCTTT,CASSPRRGRNTEAFF